What follows are 10 T cell receptor beta chains derived from one specimen sequenced in a study of T-cell memory formation after mild COVID-19. TCRdb analysed the 5' RACE reads with MiXCR anew, one entry per CDR3 protein. Here the sample spans about 430,000 distinct CDR3 sequences, 20% to 30% being singletons. The sequencing input was PBMCs or a T cell subset sorted from them (not recorded which). These receptor sequences come from an adult woman who had mild COVID-19 (a few samples of this study predate the infection). Cell type and time point are not known.

The chain links TRBV7-2 to TRBJ2-5; the D is unclear. The germline V and J ends were trimmed by 6 bases and 4 bases, with 18 bases remaining between them. This CDR3 comprises 15 residues. Germline V gene sequence: CDR1 SGHTA, CDR2 FQGNSA. CDR3 sequence: CASSPRWGFGETQYF. The CDR3 DNA is TGTGCCAGCAGTCCCAGGTGGGGTTTTGGAGAGACCCAGTACTTC.

This clonotype has just a few counts. The V and J genes are TRBV5-1 and TRBJ2-7, with D uncertain. Between the trimmed V and J ends, which lost 0 bases and 2 bases, there was a span of 12 bases. In germline, CDR1 is SGHRS, CDR2 YFSETQ. This CDR3 spans 15 amino acids. Written as DNA, the CDR3 is TGCGCCAGCAGCTTGGGCCAGACACTCCCCTACGAGCAGTACTTC. Translation: CASSLGQTLPYEQYF.

The CDR3 coding sequence is TGTGCCAGCAGCCCCAGGGGGAGTGGCAAGCGGGCTTTCTTT. Translation gives CASSPRGSGKRAFF. This chain connects TRBV21-1 to TRBJ1-1; the DNA was not compared with TRBD1, the D call given in the table. TRBV21-1 is a pseudogene locus. The CDR3 extends over 14 amino acids.

The chain uses TRBV6-5 and TRBJ2-5; 7 bases are a match to TRBD2. This CDR3 is 17 amino acids long. V shed 0 bases, J shed 2 bases, and the junction held 9 bases outside the gene matches. The V gene's germline CDR1 is MNHEY and CDR2 SVGAGI. As DNA, the CDR3 is TGTGCCAGCAGTTACTCGACCGCGGCTAGCGGACAAGAGACCCAGTACTTC. This translates into CASSYSTAASGQETQYF.

This chain connects TRBV12-3 or TRBV12-4 to TRBJ1-2; no definite D call. The CDR3 length is 13 residues. V was shortened by 5 bases and J by 4 bases, with 11 bases between the two germline ends. The CDR3 sequence is CASSRAVSYGYTF. In DNA, the CDR3 is TGTGCCAGCAGTCGGGCCGTTAGCTATGGCTACACCTTC.

This clonotype appeared a single time. The rearrangement links TRBV7-9 to TRBJ1-1; TRBD1 agrees at 9 bases. J was trimmed by 0 bases and V by 6 bases; bases with no gene match: 5. There are 15 residues in the CDR3. Per germline, CDR1 SEHNR and CDR2 FQNEAQ (reference sequence). CDR3 DNA: TGTGCCAGCAGAAATCGACAGGGGGTGAACACTGAAGCTTTCTTT. Its translation is CASRNRQGVNTEAFF. Complete variable domain (other parts from reference TRBV7-9 and TRBJ1-1): DTGVSQNPRHKITKRGQNVTFRCDPISEHNRLYWYRQTLGQGPEFLTYFQNEAQLEKSRLLSDRFSAERPKGSFSTLEIQRTEQGDSAMYLCASRNRQGVNTEAFFGQGTRLTVV.

The chain couples TRBV5-1 to TRBJ2-3; no definite D call. Germline CDR1 SGHRS, CDR2 YFSETQ. This CDR3 comprises 14 residues. The V end was cut by 3 bases, the J end by 2 bases, with 10 bases between. CDR3 protein: CASSSVANTDTQYF. CDR3 DNA sequence: TGCGCCAGCAGCTCCGTGGCTAACACAGATACGCAGTATTTT. Together with reference TRBV5-1 and TRBJ2-3, the CDR3 gives the full variable domain: KAGVTQTPRYLIKTRGQQVTLSCSPISGHRSVSWYQQTPGQGLQFLFEYFSETQRNKGNFPGRFSGRQFSNSRSEMNVSTLELGDSALYLCASSSVANTDTQYFGPGTRLTVL.

Only a few counts were recorded for this clonotype. The V call is TRBV7-8, the J call TRBJ2-1, with 12 positions matching TRBD2. J was trimmed by 1 base and V by 5 bases; bases with no gene match: 3. This CDR3 is 16 amino acids long. Germline CDR1 and CDR2: SGHVS and FQNEAQ. CDR3 DNA sequence: TGTGCCAGCAGCCGGACTAGCGGGAATTCCTACAATGAGCAGTTCTTC. Translated: CASSRTSGNSYNEQFF. Full variable domain (remainder filled in from reference TRBV7-8 and TRBJ2-1): GAGVSQSPRYKVAKRGQDVALRCDPISGHVSLFWYQQALGQGPEFLTYFQNEAQLDKSGLPSDRFFAERPEGSVSTLKIQRTQQEDSAVYLCASSRTSGNSYNEQFFGPGTRLTVL.

This chain connects TRBV19 to TRBJ1-5; D remains unclear. Trimming removed 3 bases at V and 10 bases at J, with 10 bases between. The germline V gene has CDR1 LNHDA and CDR2 SQIVND (reference sequence). This CDR3 comprises 12 residues. As DNA, the CDR3 is TGTGCCAGTAGTATGGTCGGAGGACCCCAGCATTTT. As protein: CASSMVGGPQHF.

This clonotype was counted only a few times. This chain links TRBV5-1 with TRBJ1-2; D might be TRBD1 (6 bases). Germline V CDR1 and CDR2: SGHRS, YFSETQ. Trimming shortened V by 2 bases and J by 8 bases, and 22 bases separated the two germline ends. This CDR3 has 16 amino acids. The CDR3 here is CASSFSGGSTRTGYTF. DNA of the CDR3: TGCGCCAGCAGCTTCTCCGGGGGCTCTACCAGGACGGGCTACACCTTC.